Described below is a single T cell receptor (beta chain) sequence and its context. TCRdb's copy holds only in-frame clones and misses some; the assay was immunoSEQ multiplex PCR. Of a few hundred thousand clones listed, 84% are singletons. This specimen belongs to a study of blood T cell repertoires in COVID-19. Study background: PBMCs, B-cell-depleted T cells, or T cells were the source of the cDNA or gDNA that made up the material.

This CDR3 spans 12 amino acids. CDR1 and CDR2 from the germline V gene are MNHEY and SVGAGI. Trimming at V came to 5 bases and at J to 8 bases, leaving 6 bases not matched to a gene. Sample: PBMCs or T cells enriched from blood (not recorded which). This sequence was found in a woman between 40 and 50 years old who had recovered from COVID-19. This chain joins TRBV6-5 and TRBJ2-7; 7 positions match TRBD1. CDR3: CASSNRQGQQYF. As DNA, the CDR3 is TGTGCCAGCAGTAACCGACAGGGACAGCAGTACTTC.